One and the same sample provided the 16 T cell receptor beta chains below, sequenced in a study of T cells in women clearing cervical HPV infection. Data came from immunoSEQ multiplex PCR; TCRdb stores just in-frame clones and leaves some out. The sample spans around 31,000 clones; the ten largest clones claim 18%. What was sequenced was blood buffy coat. These TCRs come from a woman aged 18 to 75 with a cervical HPV16 infection that either progressed to CIN3+ or cleared (not recorded which).

Note on this clone: With the read ending 3 residues before the CDR3 end, the germline J gene is used to fill in that end. The chain has TRBV5-1 and TRBJ2-6, with TRBD1 matching 11 bases. Germline lookup yields CDR1 SGHRS and CDR2 YFSETQ. V lost 0 bases and J lost 2; bases outside the gene matches: 1. This CDR3 is 17 amino acids long. The CDR3: CASSLVGQGAGANVLTF. The CDR3 DNA, read in part, is TGCGCCAGCAGCTTGGTGGGACAGGGGGCTGGGGCCAACGTC.

Details on this clone: The observed sequence ends 3 residues before the CDR3 terminus, with the missing tail filled in from the germline J gene. V gene TRBV5-4 combines with J gene TRBJ2-1; 9 bases are shared with TRBD2. The CDR3 sequence is 15 residues long. CDR1 is SGHNT and CDR2 is YYREEE in the germline V gene (reference sequence). The J segment lost 0 bases and the V segment lost 5 bases, leaving 3 bases of the junction unmatched. The sequenced part of the CDR3 DNA is TGTGCCAGCAGTCCTAGCGGGGCCTCCTACAATGAG. The encoded protein is CASSPSGASYNE. The full CDR3 sequence reads CASSPSGASYNEQFF.

Comments on this clone: The CDR3 is cut off 3 residues early in the read; its end comes from the germline J gene. The genes are TRBV7-3 and TRBJ1-6; D is unresolved. The CDR3 length is 14 residues. In germline, CDR1 is SGHTA, CDR2 FQGTGA. V gave up 5 bases and J gave up 6 bases, with 11 bases separating them. The sequenced part of the CDR3 DNA is TGTGCCAGCAGCCCTGGACTTAGTAATTCACCC. This codes for CASSPGLSNSP. The full CDR3 sequence reads CASSPGLSNSPLHF.

Note on this clone: The CDR3 extends 3 residues past the end of the read, so its final part is completed from the germline J gene. V usage is TRBV20-1 and J usage is TRBJ2-4; tentatively, D is TRBD1 (5 bases). CDR1 DFQATT and CDR2 SNEGSKA come from the germline V gene (reference sequence). CDR3 length equals 17 residues. Trimming took 5 bases from V and 6 from J, leaving 26 bases between them. This CDR3 is CSASPLPTPDTLNIQYF. The DNA read from the CDR3 is TGCAGTGCTTCACCGCTCCCCACCCCGGACACGTTAAACATT.

On this clone: The CDR3 end falls 3 residues outside the read, so it is completed with the germline J gene. This chain connects TRBV19 to TRBJ2-7; D is possibly TRBD1 (6 bases). Trimming cost V 11 bases and J 2 bases, with 25 bases left between them. CDR1 and CDR2 (germline): LNHDA, SQIVND (reference sequence). The CDR3 totals 16 residues. The DNA read from the CDR3 is TGTGCCCCATATCCAGGGGTAATTAACCTTACCTACGAG. Its protein is CAPYPGVINLTYE. The whole CDR3 reads CAPYPGVINLTYEQYF.

A remark on this clone: Read sequence stops 3 residues before the CDR3 end, and the germline J gene provides the missing end. The chain combines TRBV5-1 with TRBJ2-3; D call uncertain. CDR1 is SGHRS and CDR2 is YFSETQ in the germline V gene. Trimming shortened V by 5 bases and J by 6 bases, and 25 bases separated the two germline ends. There are 17 residues in the CDR3. CDR3 amino acids: CASSPHVYGPKTDTQYF. The part of the CDR3 DNA that was read is TGCGCCAGCAGTCCGCATGTGTATGGGCCAAAGACGGATACG. The full variable domain, with the rest looked up from reference TRBV5-1 and TRBJ2-3, is KAGVTQTPRYLIKTRGQQVTLSCSPISGHRSVSWYQQTPGQGLQFLFEYFSETQRNKGNFPGRFSGRQFSNSRSEMNVSTLELGDSALYLCASSPHVYGPKTDTQYFGPGTRLTVL.

About this clone: The read ends 3 residues early relative to the CDR3; the germline J gene fills the gap. The rearrangement joins TRBV7-3 to TRBJ2-7; maybe TRBD1 (5 bases). Trimming left V 4 bases short and J 2 bases short, with 12 bases between. The CDR3 runs 14 residues. Germline assignment: CDR1 SGHTA and CDR2 FQGTGA. Partial CDR3 DNA: TGTGCCAGCAGCTACAACGGCAGGGCCTACGAG. It specifies CASSYNGRAYE. The CDR3 as a whole reads CASSYNGRAYEQYF.

This CDR3 reads CASMDRGNQPQYF. The covered CDR3 bases are TGTGCCAGCATGGACAGGGGCAATCAGCCG. This chain connects TRBV16 to TRBJ2-3, with 9 bases fitting TRBD1. The read finishes 3 residues shy of the CDR3 end, and the germline J gene is used to complete it. Per the germline V gene, CDR1 is KGHSY and CDR2 is FQNENV. This CDR3 contains 13 residues.

Note on this clone: The read ends 3 residues shy of where the CDR3 ends; the end is completed using the germline J gene. The chain links TRBV20-1 to TRBJ2-7; a weak D match, TRBD2 (6 bases). V gave up 0 bases and J gave up 3 bases, with 15 bases separating them. Germline lookup yields CDR1 DFQATT and CDR2 SNEGSKA (reference sequence). The CDR3 length is 15 residues. The CDR3 loop is CSARDQRLVVYEQYF. The part of the CDR3 DNA that was read is TGCAGTGCTAGAGATCAGCGACTAGTTGTCTACGAG.

Worth noting for this clone: From the germline J gene comes the end of the CDR3, since the read stops 3 residues before it. This chain links TRBV19 with TRBJ1-2; D is uncertain. The CDR3 totals 12 residues. Germline lookup yields CDR1 LNHDA and CDR2 SQIVND (reference sequence). The CDR3 loop reads CASSTFVRGYTF. The DNA read from the CDR3 is TGTGCCAGTAGTACTTTCGTTCGGGGC.

With respect to this clone: A read error may produce the germline difference seen at one junction end. The missing CDR3 end, 3 residues past where the read stops, is filled in from the germline J gene. This chain joins TRBV7-9 and TRBJ2-3; tentative D call: TRBD1 (5 bases). This CDR3 comprises 14 residues. Germline CDR1 is SEHNR and CDR2 is FQNEAQ (reference sequence). Incomplete CDR3 DNA: TGTGCCAGCACCCAGAACAGGCTCACAGAGACG. Its protein is CASTQNRLTET. The full CDR3 protein is CASTQNRLTETQYF. Complete variable domain (other parts from reference TRBV7-9 and TRBJ2-3): DTGVSQNPRHKITKRGQNVTFRCDPISEHNRLYWYRQTLGQGPEFLTYFQNEAQLEKSRLLSDRFSAERPKGSFSTLEIQRTEQGDSAMYLCASTQNRLTETQYFGPGTRLTVL.

The part of the CDR3 DNA that was read is TGCGCCAGCAGCTTGCAAGGGGTTAATTCACCA. It translates to CASSLQGVNSP. The whole CDR3 protein is CASSLQGVNSPLFF. The chain combines TRBV5-1 with TRBJ1-4; D perhaps matches TRBD1 (5 bases). The observed sequence ends 3 residues before the CDR3 terminus, with the missing tail filled in from the germline J gene. The CDR3 runs 14 residues. Germline V CDR1 and CDR2: SGHRS, YFSETQ.

Notes on this clone: The CDR3 end lies 3 residues beyond the end of the read and is filled in from the germline J gene. This sequence joins TRBV11-3 and TRBJ2-1; 7 nucleotides agree with TRBD2. The CDR3 sequence is 14 residues long. The V gene end was trimmed by 1 base and the J gene end by 8 bases; junction bases not matched to a gene: 5. The germline CDR1 and CDR2 sequences are SGHNT and YENEEA. CDR3 in amino acids: CASSLVAGAYEQFF. The CDR3 bases that were read are TGTGCCAGCAGCTTAGTTGCGGGAGCCTATGAG.

To note about this clone: The read falls 3 residues short of the CDR3 end, and the missing part is taken from the germline J gene. The gene calls are TRBV30 and TRBJ2-5, with a tentative D call TRBD1 (5 bases). V lost 0 bases, J lost 2 bases, and 16 bases lay in between. CDR1 GTSNPN and CDR2 SVGIG come from the germline V gene (reference sequence). This CDR3 is built from 16 residues. Here the CDR3 reads CAWSVVKGPLQETQYF. The sequenced CDR3 bases are TGTGCCTGGAGTGTTGTGAAGGGGCCTCTACAAGAGACC.

Remarks on this clone: The read ends 3 residues before the CDR3 terminus; that terminus is restored from the germline J gene. V and J are TRBV19 and TRBJ1-1; 8 bases are shared with TRBD1. This CDR3 is 14 amino acids long. The germline V gene encodes CDR1 LNHDA and CDR2 SQIVND (reference sequence). The ends lost 7 bases at V and 6 bases at J; junction bases unmatched: 10. CDR3 DNA, as far as it was read: TGTGCCAGTATCCGGACAGGGTCGATGTCTGAA. Protein product: CASIRTGSMSE. Given in full, the CDR3 is CASIRTGSMSEAFF.

About this clone: The read falls 3 residues short of the CDR3 end, and the missing part is taken from the germline J gene. Other DNA sequences from this sample encode an identical CDR3 as well. The chain joins TRBV6-1 to TRBJ1-2; no clear D. CDR3 size: 13 residues. The V gene's germline CDR1 is MNHNS and CDR2 SASEGT. CDR3 sequence reads: CASSEASGVGYTF. Partial CDR3 DNA: TGTGCCAGCAGTGAAGCATCCGGGGTAGGT.